What follows are 29 T cell receptor beta chains derived from one specimen sequenced in a study of OX40 agonist ivuxolimab in advanced cancers. Data came from immunoSEQ multiplex PCR; TCRdb stores just in-frame clones and leaves some out. The top ten hold around 1.1% of the sample, which has about 91,000 clones, roughly 80% seen once. The specimen comprised CD4+ or CD8+ T cells sorted from blood, sampled in a trial of the OX40 agonist ivuxolimab. These receptors all come from an adult with an advanced solid tumor such as melanoma, head and neck, liver or kidney cancer.

The rearrangement joins TRBV7-6 to TRBJ2-5, with D unresolved. This CDR3 comprises 12 residues. Trimming shortened V by 8 bases and J by 0 bases, and 7 bases separated the two germline ends. Per the germline V gene, CDR1 is SGHVS and CDR2 is FNYEAQ. Written as DNA, the CDR3 is TGTGCCAGCCGAGGCAACCAAGAGACCCAGTACTTC. Residues: CASRGNQETQYF.

The V call is TRBV4-3, the J call TRBJ1-1, with 7 nucleotides matching TRBD1. CDR1 is LGHNA and CDR2 is YSLEER in the germline V gene. The trim removed 1 base at V and 9 bases at J, leaving 5 bases unmatched. This CDR3 spans 13 amino acids. This CDR3 reads CASSQGETGKAFF. The CDR3 region has the DNA TGCGCCAGCAGCCAAGGGGAGACAGGGAAAGCTTTCTTT.

The chain has TRBV5-1 and TRBJ1-1; D not certain. Germline V CDR1 and CDR2: SGHRS, YFSETQ. With 0 bases removed from V and 4 bases from J, the gap between germline ends came to 1 base. This CDR3 is built from 11 residues. CDR3 loop: CASSLGTEAFF. CDR3 bases: TGCGCCAGCAGCTTGGGCACTGAAGCTTTCTTT. Complete variable domain (other parts from reference TRBV5-1 and TRBJ1-1): KAGVTQTPRYLIKTRGQQVTLSCSPISGHRSVSWYQQTPGQGLQFLFEYFSETQRNKGNFPGRFSGRQFSNSRSEMNVSTLELGDSALYLCASSLGTEAFFGQGTRLTVV.

CDR3 in DNA: TGTGCCAGCAGCCAAGGTTTCATGTGGGGAACCGGGGAGCTGTTTTTT. It yields the protein CASSQGFMWGTGELFF. This rearrangement joins TRBV14 to TRBJ2-2; D gene uncertain. V shed 1 base and J shed 5 bases, with 14 bases lying between them. CDR1 is SGHDN and CDR2 is FVKESK in the germline V gene. There are 16 residues in the CDR3. Full variable domain (missing parts from reference TRBV14 and TRBJ2-2): EAGVTQFPSHSVIEKGQTVTLRCDPISGHDNLYWYRRVMGKEIKFLLHFVKESKQDESGMPNNRFLAERTGGTYSTLKVQPAELEDSGVYFCASSQGFMWGTGELFFGEGSRLTVL.

This clone is a singleton in its sample. This rearrangement joins TRBV7-3 to TRBJ2-2; no definite D call. The germline gives CDR1 SGHTA, CDR2 FQGTGA. The V end was cut by 3 bases, the J end by 6 bases, with 14 bases between. The CDR3 contains 15 residues. The CDR3 DNA reads as TGTGCCAGCAGCTTTTCCAAAAACATAGCCGGGGAGCTGTTTTTT. Translation gives CASSFSKNIAGELFF. Looking up the rest from reference TRBV7-3 and TRBJ2-2 gives the full variable domain: GAGVSQTPSNKVTEKGKYVELRCDPISGHTALYWYRQSLGQGPEFLIYFQGTGAADDSGLPNDRFFAVRPEGSVSTLKIQRTERGDSAVYLCASSFSKNIAGELFFGEGSRLTVL.

The chain joins TRBV18 to TRBJ1-2; 8 nucleotides line up with TRBD1. CDR3 length: 15 residues. After removal of 0 bases from V and 8 bases from J, the junction contained 8 bases not matched to a gene. Germline CDR1 reads KGHSH; CDR2 reads LQKENI. In DNA form, the CDR3 reads TGTGCCAGCTCACCACCGTTGGGACAGGCTGGAGGCTACACCTTC. Translation: CASSPPLGQAGGYTF. Together with reference TRBV18 and TRBJ1-2, the CDR3 gives the full variable domain: NAGVMQNPRHLVRRRGQEARLRCSPMKGHSHVYWYRQLPEEGLKFMVYLQKENIIDESGMPKERFSAEFPKEGPSILRIQQVVRGDSAAYFCASSPPLGQAGGYTFGSGTRLTVV.

As DNA, the CDR3 is TGCGCCAGCAGCTCGATCGACAGTCTCAATTCACCCCTCCACTTT. This encodes CASSSIDSLNSPLHF. This chain links TRBV4-1 with TRBJ1-6; tentative D call: TRBD1 (5 bases). V was trimmed by 5 bases and J by 7 bases, leaving 15 bases between them. This CDR3 has 15 residues. CDR1 and CDR2 (germline): MGHRA, YSYEKL.

This clone was seen a few times. The genes are TRBV2 and TRBJ2-5; TRBD1 or TRBD2 may be the D gene (5 bases each). V dropped 2 bases and J dropped 3 bases, with 10 bases sitting between them. CDR3 length: 14 residues. Germline V gene sequence: CDR1 SNHLY, CDR2 FYNNEI. CDR3: CASSEPGTEETQYF. CDR3 bases: TGTGCCAGCAGTGAACCAGGGACGGAAGAGACCCAGTACTTC.

J is TRBJ1-3 and V is TRBV7-2; maybe TRBD1 (6 bases). This CDR3 has 17 amino acids. The V gene's germline CDR1 is SGHTA and CDR2 FQGNSA. V shed 1 base and J shed 4 bases, with 17 bases lying between them. CDR3 in amino acids: CASSLGGQGIGGNTIYF. The CDR3 DNA reads TGTGCCAGCAGCTTAGGGGGGCAGGGGATTGGAGGAAACACCATATATTTT.

The gene calls are TRBV7-2 and TRBJ1-2; 7 bases align to TRBD1. This CDR3 spans 15 amino acids. Germline V CDR1 and CDR2: SGHTA, FQGNSA. The V segment lost 5 bases and the J segment 4 bases; nucleotides outside the gene matches: 10. The CDR3 bases are TGTGCCAGCAGCCCGGGCCCGGGACAGAGCTATGGCTACACCTTC. Its protein is CASSPGPGQSYGYTF. Full variable domain (remainder filled in from reference TRBV7-2 and TRBJ1-2): GAGVSQSPSNKVTEKGKDVELRCDPISGHTALYWYRQSLGQGLEFLIYFQGNSAPDKSGLPSDRFSAERTGGSVSTLTIQRTQQEDSAVYLCASSPGPGQSYGYTFGSGTRLTVV.

V usage is TRBV9 and J usage is TRBJ1-2; D not certain. CDR1 is SGDLS, CDR2 YYNGEE, per germline. The CDR3 runs 14 residues. V was clipped by 0 bases and J by 0 bases, with 6 bases between them. The CDR3 DNA reads as TGTGCCAGCAGCGTAGGTCAGACTAACTATGGCTACACCTTC. Its translation is CASSVGQTNYGYTF.

This clone was observed a few times. V is TRBV4-2 and J is TRBJ2-2; 11 bases are shared with TRBD2. J gave up 4 bases and V 1 base, and 5 bases lay outside the gene matches. The CDR3 consists of 17 residues. Germline-derived CDR1 and CDR2 are LGHNA and YNFKEQ. CDR3: CASSQGMTSGITGELFF. The CDR3 bases are TGTGCCAGCAGCCAAGGAATGACTAGCGGGATCACCGGGGAGCTGTTTTTT.

This chain links TRBV6-1 with TRBJ1-3; no firm D call. Germline-derived CDR1 and CDR2 are MNHNS and SASEGT. Between the trimmed V and J ends, which lost 8 bases and 0 bases, there was a span of 14 bases. The CDR3 spans 15 residues. In DNA, the CDR3 is TGTGCCAGCCGAGAACAGCCTTACTCTGGAAACACCATATATTTT. Translation: CASREQPYSGNTIYF.

The V and J genes are TRBV4-3 and TRBJ1-2; D remains ambiguous. The CDR3 consists of 14 residues. Trimming removed 0 bases from V and 4 bases from J, with 9 bases in between. Per the germline V gene, CDR1 is LGHNA and CDR2 is YSLEER. CDR3 DNA: TGCGCCAGCAGCCAAGATGAAAGGACCTATGGCTACACCTTC. It encodes CASSQDERTYGYTF.

CDR3 residues: CASSVLAGGTTGELFF. The CDR3 nucleotides read TGTGCCAGTAGTGTCCTAGCGGGGGGGACCACCGGGGAGCTGTTTTTT. V and J are TRBV19 and TRBJ2-2; 12 bases are shared with TRBD2. The CDR3 sequence is 16 residues long. V lost 5 bases and J lost 4; bases outside the gene matches: 5. Germline lookup yields CDR1 LNHDA and CDR2 SQIVND (reference sequence).

This clone has just one count. The chain links TRBV10-2 to TRBJ2-1, with D possibly matching TRBD1 (5 bases). Germline V gene data show CDR1 as WSHSY and CDR2 as SAAADI. This CDR3 has 16 amino acids. Trimming left V 0 bases short and J 0 bases short, with 9 bases between. The CDR3 DNA follows: TGCGCCAGCAGTGAGTCGACCAGGGTCTCCTACAATGAGCAGTTCTTC. It encodes CASSESTRVSYNEQFF.

The chain employs TRBV2 and TRBJ1-1, with 12 positions matching TRBD1. V lost 6 bases to trimming and J lost 5 bases; unmatched junction nucleotides: 1. Germline V gene lookup returns CDR1 SNHLY and CDR2 FYNNEI. The CDR3 spans 13 residues. CDR3 sequence: CASRGQGATEAFF. The CDR3 DNA reads TGTGCCAGCAGGGGACAGGGGGCGACTGAAGCTTTCTTT.

The V and J genes are TRBV19 and TRBJ1-5; 8 bases match TRBD1. CDR3 size: 13 residues. Trimming cost V 8 bases and J 7 bases; bases outside gene matches: 7. The germline gives CDR1 LNHDA, CDR2 SQIVND (reference sequence). In DNA form, the CDR3 reads TGTGCCAGTGTAGACAGGGGTCAACAGCCCCAGCATTTT. Amino acid sequence: CASVDRGQQPQHF.

The chain links TRBV15 to TRBJ1-4; D may be TRBD1 (5 bases). Germline loops: CDR1 LNHNV, CDR2 YYDKDF (reference sequence). The germline V and J ends were trimmed by 1 base and 4 bases, with 10 bases remaining between them. The CDR3 is 15 amino acids. The DNA for the CDR3 is TGTGCCACCAGCAGAGCCCGGGGGGGTAATGAAAAACTGTTTTTT. It encodes CATSRARGGNEKLFF.

The chain's CDR3 is CAWKFPGINEKLFF. The CDR3 DNA reads TGTGCCTGGAAATTCCCAGGGATTAATGAAAAACTGTTTTTT. This chain joins TRBV30 and TRBJ1-4; D perhaps matches TRBD1 (5 bases). Trimming removed 4 bases from V and 4 bases from J, with 13 bases in between. CDR1 is GTSNPN, CDR2 SVGIG, per germline (reference sequence). The CDR3 totals 14 residues.

This clone was found a few times. The V call is TRBV7-2, the J call TRBJ2-3; no clear D gene. Between the trimmed V and J ends, which lost 1 base and 2 bases, there was a span of 10 bases. Germline CDR1 SGHTA, CDR2 FQGNSA. The CDR3 covers 15 residues. The chain's CDR3 is CASSLGTVPTDTQYF. For the CDR3, the DNA is TGTGCCAGCAGCTTAGGGACCGTACCCACAGATACGCAGTATTTT.

The V gene is TRBV5-6, the J gene TRBJ2-7; D is possibly TRBD1 (6 bases). The CDR3 is 14 amino acids. Germline V lookup: CDR1 SGHDT, CDR2 YYEEEE. Between the trimmed V and J ends, which lost 4 bases and 2 bases, there was a span of 13 bases. CDR3 coding DNA: TGTGCCAGCAGCAAGACAGGAAGCGCCTACGAGCAGTACGTC. Translation: CASSKTGSAYEQYV.

This chain links TRBV4-1 with TRBJ2-1, with D possibly being TRBD2 (5 bases). V dropped 1 base and J dropped 4 bases, with 17 bases sitting between them. This CDR3 contains 17 residues. Per germline, CDR1 MGHRA and CDR2 YSYEKL. CDR3 in amino acids: CASSQGSGVGSYNEQFF. Here the CDR3 DNA reads TGCGCCAGCAGCCAAGGTTCCGGGGTGGGGTCGTACAATGAGCAGTTCTTC.

V is TRBV5-6 and J is TRBJ2-5; D is undetermined. Germline V CDR1 and CDR2: SGHDT, YYEEEE. This CDR3 has 17 residues. The ends were cut back, 0 bases at V and 4 bases at J, with 19 bases in the middle. CDR3 nucleotide sequence: TGTGCCAGCAGCTTGGTAAAGGGTATACCATCGAGAGAGACCCAGTACTTC. Residues: CASSLVKGIPSRETQYF.

This rearrangement joins TRBV7-2 to TRBJ2-5; D remains ambiguous. Germline lookup yields CDR1 SGHTA and CDR2 FQGNSA. This CDR3 comprises 14 residues. V was cut by 1 base and J by 5 bases, with 11 bases left in between. CDR3 amino acids: CASSLVARTETQYF. CDR3 bases: TGTGCCAGCAGCTTAGTGGCTAGAACGGAGACCCAGTACTTC. The complete variable domain, with remaining parts taken from reference TRBV7-2 and TRBJ2-5, reads GAGVSQSPSNKVTEKGKDVELRCDPISGHTALYWYRQSLGQGLEFLIYFQGNSAPDKSGLPSDRFSAERTGGSVSTLTIQRTQQEDSAVYLCASSLVARTETQYFGPGTRLLVL.

V and J are TRBV2 and TRBJ2-7; D gene ambiguous. V lost 11 bases, J lost 6 bases, and 20 bases lay in between. Germline values: CDR1 SNHLY, CDR2 FYNNEI. The length of the CDR3 is 13 residues. CDR3 protein: CAGTWNSPSEQYV. Written as DNA, the CDR3 is TGTGCCGGAACTTGGAACAGTCCAAGCGAGCAGTACGTC.

The rearrangement joins TRBV7-9 to TRBJ1-1; 7 bases map to TRBD1. The germline V gene encodes CDR1 SEHNR and CDR2 FQNEAQ (reference sequence). V lost 1 base to trimming and J lost 7 bases; unmatched junction nucleotides: 9. The CDR3 contains 15 residues. In nucleotides, the CDR3 is TGTGCCAGCAGCTTAGTCCTGACAGGGACAGATGAAGCTTTCTTT. The encoded protein is CASSLVLTGTDEAFF.

The gene calls are TRBV9 and TRBJ2-1; a weak D match, TRBD2 (6 bases). CDR1 is SGDLS, CDR2 YYNGEE, per germline. V lost 2 bases and J 2 bases, leaving 14 bases between the germline ends. The CDR3 loop spans 16 amino acids. The CDR3 DNA reads TGTGCCAGCAGCGTCCTCGGGACGGGGGCCTACAATGAGCAGTTCTTC. Translation gives CASSVLGTGAYNEQFF.

This chain connects TRBV5-8 to TRBJ2-1, with D possibly TRBD2 on 6 matching bases. The CDR3 extends over 15 amino acids. Trimming cost V 4 bases and J 0 bases, with 11 bases left between them. Germline values: CDR1 SGHTS, CDR2 YDEGEE. The chain's CDR3 is CASSGGLSSYNEQFF. CDR3 nucleotide sequence: TGTGCCAGCAGCGGGGGACTGAGCTCCTACAATGAGCAGTTCTTC.